This TCR beta chain was recovered during a study of response to subunit inactivated influenza vaccine. TCRdb re-called the RT-PCR reads through MiXCR, storing one row per CDR3 protein. The sample gives under 550,000 distinct CDR3 sequences, more than 7% of which show up once; about 12% is in the top ten. This clonotype came up many times. Its target is not known. The study, taken as a whole, reports: Authors suggested each seasonal flu vaccination may recruit only limited numbers of new T cells.

Sequenced material: PBMCs from blood, taken about 24 months after vaccination. This receptor was obtained from a man between 45 and 75 years old who received an inactivated influenza vaccine.

CDR3 region: CASSQRGGYEQYF. CDR3 nucleotides: TGCGCCAGCAGCCAACGGGGGGGTTACGAGCAGTACTTC. The gene calls are TRBV4-3 and TRBJ2-7, with 8 bases identical to TRBD2. Germline CDR1 LGHNA, CDR2 YSLEER. This CDR3 contains 13 residues. Losses at the gene ends were 2 bases for V and 4 bases for J; bases not matched to a gene: 1.